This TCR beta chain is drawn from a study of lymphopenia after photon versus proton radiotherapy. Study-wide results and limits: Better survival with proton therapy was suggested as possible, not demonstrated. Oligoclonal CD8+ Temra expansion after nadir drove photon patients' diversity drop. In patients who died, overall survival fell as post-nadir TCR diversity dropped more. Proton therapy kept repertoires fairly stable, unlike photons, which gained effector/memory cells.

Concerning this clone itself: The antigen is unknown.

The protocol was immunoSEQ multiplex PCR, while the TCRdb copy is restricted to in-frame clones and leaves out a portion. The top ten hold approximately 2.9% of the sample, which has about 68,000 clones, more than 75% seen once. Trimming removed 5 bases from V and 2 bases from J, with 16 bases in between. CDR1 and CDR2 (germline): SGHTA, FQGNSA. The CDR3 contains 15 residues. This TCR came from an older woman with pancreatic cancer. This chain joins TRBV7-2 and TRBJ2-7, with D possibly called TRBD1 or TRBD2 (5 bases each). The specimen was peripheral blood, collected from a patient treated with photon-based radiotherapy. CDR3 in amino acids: CASSRNRDRAYEQYF. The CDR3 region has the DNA TGTGCCAGCAGCCGAAACCGGGACCGCGCCTACGAGCAGTACTTC.